One and the same sample provided the 2 T cell receptor beta chains below, sequenced in a study of T cell responses to AZD1222 COVID-19 vaccine (dated by TCRdb to the early 2020s). The time point label of this sample denotes: baseline before first vaccination. Interpreted using the paper, the treatment or condition label stands for: meningococcal conjugate vaccine given as trial control. Preparation of the library involved the immunoSEQ multiplex PCR assay. The immuneACCESS repertoire file appears here via TCRdb, limited to in-frame rearrangements. These files lack a portion of the clones; in checked studies, under half of the deficit traces to unresolved V genes, and the cause of the others is not known. The sample profile shows 130,000 to 150,000 clones; about 81% of them were found once. About 4% of the sample rests with the top ten. The source was peripheral blood, collected on day 0 of MenACWY control vaccination. These receptors were obtained from an adult in good health.

The V gene is TRBV12-3 or TRBV12-4, the J gene TRBJ1-6; D gene ambiguous. The CDR3 spans 13 residues. With 3 bases removed from V and 10 bases from J, the gap between germline ends came to 10 bases. As DNA, the CDR3 is TGTGCCAGCAGTTTTGGGTTCTACTCACCCCTCCACTTT. Amino acids: CASSFGFYSPLHF.

The rearrangement uses TRBV7-9 and TRBJ2-1; 10 bases map to TRBD2. The CDR3 covers 15 residues. J lost 4 bases, V lost 5 bases, and 5 bases had no gene match. The germline CDR1 and CDR2 sequences are SEHNR and FQNEAQ (reference sequence). CDR3 residues: CASSPLAGAYNEQFF. The DNA of the CDR3 is TGTGCCAGCAGCCCCCTAGCGGGGGCGTACAATGAGCAGTTCTTC.